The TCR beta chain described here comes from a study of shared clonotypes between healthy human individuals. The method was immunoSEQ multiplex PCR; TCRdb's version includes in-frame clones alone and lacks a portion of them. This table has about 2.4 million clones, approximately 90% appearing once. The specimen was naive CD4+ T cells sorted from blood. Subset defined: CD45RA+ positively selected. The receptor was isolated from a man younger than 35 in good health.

The CDR3 is CASSPEDSGGYTF. DNA for the CDR3: TGTGCCAGCTCACCCGAGGACTCGGGAGGCTACACCTTC. The V call is TRBV18, the J call TRBJ1-2; D remains ambiguous. The CDR3 length is 13 residues. The ends were cut back, 3 bases at V and 8 bases at J, with 13 bases in the middle. Looked up from germline, CDR1 is KGHSH and CDR2 is LQKENI.